Reported below is one T cell receptor (beta chain). Its antigen remains unknown. The CDR3 is 15 amino acids. Per the germline V gene, CDR1 is SGHRS and CDR2 is YFSETQ. The data derive from a study of monozygotic twins with inflammatory bowel disease. Study-level findings and limits: Different subtypes (of T cells) could not be told apart from one another. Lower TCRbeta diversity (inverse Simpson) was seen in IBD patients than in healthy co-twins. Especially where disease activity was present, IBD patients had fewer clonotypes in common with others than healthy twins did.

Molecular identifiers with 6-nucleotide sample barcodes were added during cDNA synthesis via template switching. From the 5' RACE reads, TCRdb lists one entry per CDR3 protein and no DNA. Here the sample table reports around 380,000 distinct CDR3 sequences. Material for sequencing was blood. This clonotype was obtained from a human donor with ulcerative colitis or Crohn's disease, or a healthy co-twin of an affected twin (not recorded which). The rearrangement joins TRBV5-1 to TRBJ1-1; TCRdb gives TRBD1 as the D gene, but with no DNA this cannot be confirmed. The CDR3 loop is CASSADMRGNTEAFF.